This T cell receptor beta chain was sequenced in a study of shared clonotypes between healthy human individuals. The authors ran the assay at deep level. The repertoire was sequenced with immunoSEQ multiplex PCR; TCRdb's copy has only in-frame clones and lacks some. The sample has about 820,000 clones, almost 95% seen once. Findings and caveats of the study: Non-shared clonotypes displayed generation probabilities falling below those of clonotypes present in all four donors.

Germline-derived CDR1 and CDR2 are ENHRY and SYGVKD. V gave up 0 bases and J gave up 4 bases, with 15 bases separating them. CDR3 size: 17 residues. About this clone itself: Antigen unknown.

CD45RO-negative, CCR7-selected cells formed the naive CD8 fraction, which excluded terminally differentiated effector memory CD45RA+ cells. V gene TRBV10-3 combines with J gene TRBJ1-4, with D tentatively TRBD1 (6 bases). This TCR was sampled from a young man in good health. The sequenced material came from naive CD8+ T cells sorted from blood. CDR3 sequence reads: CAISESPGQGSNEKLFF. The CDR3 DNA is TGTGCCATCAGTGAGTCCCCCGGTCAGGGGAGTAATGAAAAACTGTTTTTT.